Listed here are 9 T cell receptor beta chains from one sample, sequenced in a study of CD8+ T cells in alopecia areata. Documented treatment: oral pan-JAK inhibitor, 5-10 mg twice daily. Isolated RNA was reverse transcribed into cDNA used as the sequencing template. Measured with immunoSEQ multiplex PCR; TCRdb has only the in-frame clones, and not every one. This sample carries about 120,000 clones, 53% of them seen once, and the ten largest clones take just over 0.45%. The sample consisted of CD4+ T cells sorted from blood, taken at week 4, from a patient treated with tofacitinib. These receptor sequences come from a human donor with alopecia areata.

The V gene is TRBV7-9, the J gene TRBJ2-3; the match to TRBD2 covers 7 bases. V gave up 6 bases and J gave up 1 base; unmatched junction bases: 10. The CDR3 extends over 16 amino acids. Per germline, CDR1 SEHNR and CDR2 FQNEAQ (reference sequence). In DNA form, the CDR3 reads TGTGCCAGCAGGCGATCTAGCGGAGGGGGCACAGATACGCAGTATTTT. Amino acid sequence: CASRRSSGGGTDTQYF. Full variable domain (rest looked up from reference TRBV7-9 and TRBJ2-3): DTGVSQNPRHKITKRGQNVTFRCDPISEHNRLYWYRQTLGQGPEFLTYFQNEAQLEKSRLLSDRFSAERPKGSFSTLEIQRTEQGDSAMYLCASRRSSGGGTDTQYFGPGTRLTVL.

This chain connects TRBV15 to TRBJ2-5, with D unclear. The V and J ends lost 0 bases and 2 bases respectively, with 10 bases between them. The CDR3 length is 15 residues. Germline V gives CDR1 LNHNV, CDR2 YYDKDF (reference sequence). The CDR3 DNA follows: TGTGCCACCAGCAGAGATTTAGGGCCGCAAGAGACCCAGTACTTC. Residues: CATSRDLGPQETQYF.

V and J are TRBV27 and TRBJ2-1; 11 positions match TRBD1. The V gene's germline CDR1 is MNHEY and CDR2 SMNVEV (reference sequence). The CDR3 has 17 amino acids. V lost 4 bases, J lost 3 bases, and 8 bases stayed unmatched. CDR3 loop: CASSWDRDRGDYNEQFF. The CDR3 DNA sequence: TGTGCCAGCAGTTGGGACCGGGACAGGGGGGACTACAATGAGCAGTTCTTC.

The chain employs TRBV10-2 and TRBJ2-5; D not certain. The V and J ends lost 3 bases and 0 bases respectively, with 8 bases between them. The germline CDR1 and CDR2 sequences are WSHSY and SAAADI. CDR3 length: 14 amino acids. The CDR3, as DNA: TGCGCCAGCAGTGATATGATTAACCAAGAGACCCAGTACTTC. Translated, it gives CASSDMINQETQYF.

J is TRBJ2-5 and V is TRBV5-1; 8 nucleotides align to TRBD2. V was clipped by 6 bases and J by 2 bases; unmatched bases: 15. From germline, CDR1 is SGHRS and CDR2 YFSETQ. This CDR3 spans 17 amino acids. The CDR3 protein is CASTLGGSGSGQETQYF. The CDR3 coding sequence is TGCGCCAGCACCCTAGGCGGAAGCGGGAGTGGACAAGAGACCCAGTACTTC. The whole variable domain, filled in from reference TRBV5-1 and TRBJ2-5, reads KAGVTQTPRYLIKTRGQQVTLSCSPISGHRSVSWYQQTPGQGLQFLFEYFSETQRNKGNFPGRFSGRQFSNSRSEMNVSTLELGDSALYLCASTLGGSGSGQETQYFGPGTRLLVL.

The rearrangement links TRBV30 to TRBJ2-1; 9 bases align to TRBD2. The CDR3 totals 16 residues. Looked up from germline, CDR1 is GTSNPN and CDR2 is SVGIG (reference sequence). V shed 0 bases and J 6 bases; nucleotides not matched to a gene: 9. CDR3 bases: TGTGCCTGGAGTGTTAAGTCAGCGGGAGGTACCAATGAGCAGTTCTTC. It yields the protein CAWSVKSAGGTNEQFF. The full variable domain, in which reference TRBV30 and TRBJ2-1 provide the parts outside the CDR3, is SQTIHQWPATLVQPVGSPLSLECTVEGTSNPNLYWYRQAAGRGLQLLFYSVGIGQISSEVPQNLSASRPQDRQFILSSKKLLLSDSGFYLCAWSVKSAGGTNEQFFGPGTRLTVL.

The chain carries TRBV30 and TRBJ2-6; TRBD1 aligns across 9 bases. The CDR3 runs 17 residues. With 8 bases clipped from V and 2 bases from J, the junction kept 13 bases outside the gene matches. The germline V gene has CDR1 GTSNPN and CDR2 SVGIG (reference sequence). The CDR3 reads CARSRGQGRPGANVLTF. The CDR3 bases are TGTGCCAGATCCCGGGGACAGGGTAGACCTGGGGCCAACGTCCTGACTTTC. The full variable domain, in which reference TRBV30 and TRBJ2-6 provide the parts outside the CDR3, is SQTIHQWPATLVQPVGSPLSLECTVEGTSNPNLYWYRQAAGRGLQLLFYSVGIGQISSEVPQNLSASRPQDRQFILSSKKLLLSDSGFYLCARSRGQGRPGANVLTFGAGSRLTVL.

This clone appeared a few times. The rearrangement joins TRBV5-1 to TRBJ2-5, with a weak D call TRBD2 (5 bases). CDR1 SGHRS and CDR2 YFSETQ come from the germline V gene. The CDR3 consists of 15 residues. V shed 3 bases and J shed 5 bases, with 17 bases lying between them. As DNA, the CDR3 is TGCGCCAGCAGCTCCGCAGGACGGGGTACCGAGACCCAGTACTTC. It encodes CASSSAGRGTETQYF.

The chain links TRBV25-1 to TRBJ2-2, with 8 bases matching TRBD2. Germline loops: CDR1 MGHDK, CDR2 SYGVNS. Losses at the gene ends were 3 bases for V and 7 bases for J; bases not matched to a gene: 4. The CDR3 is 14 residues long. DNA for the CDR3: TGTGCCAGCAGTGAGATAGCGGGGAGCGGGGAGCTGTTTTTT. Amino acids: CASSEIAGSGELFF.